This entry is about one T cell receptor (beta chain). Its target is unknown. TCRdb's copy holds only in-frame clones and misses some; the assay was immunoSEQ multiplex PCR. The sample shows 30,000 to 45,000 clones, approximately 69% of them seen only once. Relapse was seen in all patients after autologous stem cell transplantation, and brentuximab vedotin exposure was variable. Best responses were complete response, partial response or progressive disease. This CDR3 is 15 amino acids long. The V segment lost 4 bases and the J segment 6 bases; nucleotides outside the gene matches: 6. Germline lookup yields CDR1 SGHNT and CDR2 YYREEE (reference sequence). This sample was included in a study of PD-1 blockade in classical Hodgkin lymphoma. Study-wide results and limits: A significant rise in TCR diversity by C4D1 was seen for CD4+ but not CD8+ cells. Newly diagnosed patients were said to have less baseline TCR diversity than healthy donors did. Complete responders possessed baseline diversity comparable to newly diagnosed patients.

The TCR originated in a human donor with classical Hodgkin lymphoma. The sample here was peripheral blood mononuclear cells (PBMCs), taken before the second cycle of nivolumab. The chain employs TRBV5-4 and TRBJ2-2; 10 nucleotides agree with TRBD2. CDR3 in DNA: TGTGCCAGCAGCCTAGCGGGAGTGGAGTCCGGGGAGCTGTTTTTT. It yields the protein CASSLAGVESGELFF.